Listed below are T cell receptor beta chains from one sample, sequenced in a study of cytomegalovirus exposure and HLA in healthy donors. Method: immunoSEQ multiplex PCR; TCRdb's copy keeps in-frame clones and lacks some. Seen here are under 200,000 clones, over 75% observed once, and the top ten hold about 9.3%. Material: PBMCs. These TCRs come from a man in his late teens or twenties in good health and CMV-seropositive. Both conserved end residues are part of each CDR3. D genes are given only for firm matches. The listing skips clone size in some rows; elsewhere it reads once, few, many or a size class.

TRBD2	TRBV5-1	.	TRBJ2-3	TGCGCCAGCAGCCTCGCCTGGCGGGGGGACACAGATACGCAGTATTTT	CASSLAWRGDTDTQYF
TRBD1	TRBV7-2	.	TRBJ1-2	TGTGCCAGCAGCTTAGTTGGGACAGGGCAAAACTATGGCTACACCTTC	CASSLVGTGQNYGYTF
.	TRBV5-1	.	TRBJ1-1	TGCGCCAGCAGCTTGGCTAACACTGAAGCTTTCTTT	CASSLANTEAFF
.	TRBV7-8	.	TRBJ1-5	TGTGCCAGCAGCTTACATAGCAATCAGCCCCAGCATTTT	CASSLHSNQPQHF
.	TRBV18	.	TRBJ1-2	TGTGCCAGCTCACCAGGGACTGGTGCACGGGGTACCGACACCTTC	CASSPGTGARGTDTF
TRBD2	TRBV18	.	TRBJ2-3	TGTGCCAGCTCACCCGGACTAGCGGATGTGGATACGCAGTATTTT	CASSPGLADVDTQYF
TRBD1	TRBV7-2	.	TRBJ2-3	TGTGCCAGCAGCTTAGCACAGGGGAGCACAGATACGCAGTATTTT	CASSLAQGSTDTQYF
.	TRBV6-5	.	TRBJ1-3	TGTGCCAGCAGTTACTCTTCATCTGGAAACACCATATATTTT	CASSYSSSGNTIYF
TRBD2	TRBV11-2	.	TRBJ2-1	TGTGCCAGCAGCTTACGACTAGCTGGCAATGAGCAGTTCTTC	CASSLRLAGNEQFF
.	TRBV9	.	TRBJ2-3	TGTGCCAGCAGCGTAGGGGCAGTGTCAGATACGCAGTATTTT	CASSVGAVSDTQYF
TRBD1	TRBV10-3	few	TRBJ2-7	TGTGCCATCAACTCGACAGGGGCCCCGAGAGAGCAGTACTTC	CAINSTGAPREQYF
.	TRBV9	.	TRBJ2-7	TGTGCCAGCAGCGTGGATCCCGGGACCGCGGGGGAGCAGTACTTC	CASSVDPGTAGEQYF
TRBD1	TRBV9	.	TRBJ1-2	TGTGCCAGCAGGACAGGGGATGGCTACACCTTC	CASRTGDGYTF
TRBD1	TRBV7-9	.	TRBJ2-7	TGTTCCAGCAGCTTAACCCCGGGACAGGGCTCCTACGAGCAGTACTTC	CSSSLTPGQGSYEQYF
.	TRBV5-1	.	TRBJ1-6	TGCGCCAGCAGCTTGCATACAGATTCTTACTATAATTCACCCCTCCACTTT	CASSLHTDSYYNSPLHF
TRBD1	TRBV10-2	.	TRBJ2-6	TGCGCCAGTAGACAGGGGGGTTCTGGGGCCAACGTCCTGACTTTC	CASRQGGSGANVLTF
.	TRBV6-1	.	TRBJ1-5	TGTGCCAGCAGCGCCGACGGGAGCAATCAGCCCCAGCATTTT	CASSADGSNQPQHF
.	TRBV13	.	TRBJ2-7	TGTGCCAGCAGCTTCCGTGGTTCTGCCTACGAGCAGTACTTC	CASSFRGSAYEQYF
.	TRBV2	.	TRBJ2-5	TGTGCCAGCAGGGGGGCAGGGGCCGCTCTCGGAGAGACCCAGTACTTC	CASRGAGAALGETQYF
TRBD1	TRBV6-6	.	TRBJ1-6	TGTGCCAGCAATTGGATCGCAGGGGGTTATAATTCACCCCTCCACTTT	CASNWIAGGYNSPLHF
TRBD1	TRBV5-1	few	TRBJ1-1	TGCGCCAGCAGCTCCAGGGGGTTGGGCACTGAAGCTTTCTTT	CASSSRGLGTEAFF
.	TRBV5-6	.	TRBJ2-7	TGTGCCAGCAGTCTAGCGAGCGCCTACGAGCAGCACTTC	CASSLASAYEQHF
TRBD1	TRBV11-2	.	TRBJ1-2	TGTGCCAGCAGCTTAGACCCGACAGGGGCTGGCTATGGCTACACCTTC	CASSLDPTGAGYGYTF
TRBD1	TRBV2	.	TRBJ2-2	TGTGCCAGCAGCTTAAACAGGGGCCCGAACACCGGGGAGCTGTTTTTT	CASSLNRGPNTGELFF
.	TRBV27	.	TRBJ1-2	TGTGCCAGCAGTCCCACACACCACTATGGCTACACCTTC	CASSPTHHYGYTF
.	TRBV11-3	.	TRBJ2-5	TGTGCCAGCACCGAGGAGCGGGAGACCCAGTACTTC	CASTEERETQYF
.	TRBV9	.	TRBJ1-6	TGTGCCAGCAGCGATTCAGGGGCTAATTCACCCCTCCACTTT	CASSDSGANSPLHF
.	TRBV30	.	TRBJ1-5	TGTGCCTGGAGTGTAGGGGTACATCAGCCCCAGCATTTT	CAWSVGVHQPQHF